These 6 T cell receptor beta chains were sequenced from one sample in a study of T-cell reconstitution after alpha-beta-depleted transplantation in children. Library preparation (for TCRbeta) was performed with unique molecular identifiers. TCRdb processed the PCR reads anew with MiXCR; each CDR3 protein has one entry. In the table there are roughly 500,000 distinct CDR3 sequences, about 18% of which are singletons. The material sequenced was PBMCs from the stem cell graft donor, taken from the stem cell graft. The source of these receptors is a human donor who donated a stem cell graft to a child with acute lymphoblastic leukemia.

The sample holds many counts of this clonotype. The junction departs from the called germline gene at one end, perhaps through a read error. The CDR3 is CASSLVETQYF. The CDR3 region has the DNA TGCGCCAGCAGCTTGGTAGAGACCCAGTACTTC. The chain links TRBV12-3 or TRBV12-4 to TRBJ2-5; no firm D call. CDR3 size: 11 residues.

Many counts were recorded for this clonotype. The rearrangement links TRBV6-1 to TRBJ2-2; TRBD2 matches at 12 bases. With 5 bases clipped from V and 5 bases from J, the junction kept 3 bases outside the gene matches. The germline CDR1 and CDR2 sequences are MNHNS and SASEGT. CDR3 length: 15 amino acids. In nucleotides, the CDR3 is TGTGCCAGCAGTCCTCTAGCGGGAGGGACCGGGGAGCTGTTTTTT. Its protein is CASSPLAGGTGELFF.

This clonotype was counted between two and nine times. The genes are TRBV5-6 and TRBJ2-1; weak D call: TRBD2 (5 bases). The CDR3 contains 18 residues. Germline V gene sequence: CDR1 SGHDT, CDR2 YYEEEE. V lost 0 bases to trimming and J lost 0 bases, with 16 bases between them. The CDR3 DNA reads as TGTGCCAGCAGCTTGGTAGTGTTCCGGGAATCCTCCTACAATGAGCAGTTCTTC. It codes for CASSLVVFRESSYNEQFF.

This clonotype has a single count. The V and J genes are TRBV29-1 and TRBJ2-7; tentatively, D is TRBD1 (6 bases). V lost 1 base and J 3 bases, leaving 7 bases between the germline ends. The CDR3 has 12 residues. CDR1 and CDR2 (germline): SQVTM, ANQGSEA. The CDR3 here is CSVEGDNYEQYF. The CDR3 region has the DNA TGCAGCGTTGAAGGGGACAACTACGAGCAGTACTTC.

This clonotype has more than one count but fewer than ten. V gene TRBV6-1 combines with J gene TRBJ2-1; D perhaps matches TRBD1 (5 bases). Trimming pared 7 bases from V and 3 bases from J, leaving 7 bases between. CDR1 MNHNS and CDR2 SASEGT come from the germline V gene. The CDR3 consists of 12 residues. The CDR3 loop is CASITGYNEQFF. In DNA form, the CDR3 reads TGTGCCAGCATAACAGGCTACAATGAGCAGTTCTTC.

There are a few counts of this clonotype. The chain is built from TRBV2 and TRBJ1-5; D is unclear. From germline, CDR1 is SNHLY and CDR2 FYNNEI. The V end was cut by 6 bases, the J end by 5 bases, with 17 bases between. This CDR3 has 15 residues. In DNA form, the CDR3 reads TGTGCCAGCAGGGCGGTCCTCGCCGCCTATCAGCCCCAGCATTTT. Amino acid sequence: CASRAVLAAYQPQHF.